These T cell receptor beta chains were read from a single sample in a study of molecular identifiers for immune sequencing clone quantification. Each CDR3 protein gets one entry after TCRdb re-called the PCR reads with MiXCR. This sample has about 640,000 distinct CDR3 sequences, with 15% to 20% found just once. The material sequenced was naive CD8+ T cells from blood, with Jurkat cell RNA spiked in. The receptor set was obtained from a human donor in good health. Some libraries in this study had Jurkat cell RNA spiked in. Both conserved end residues are trimmed from each CDR3.

V gene: TRBV11-2
J gene: TRBJ2-1
CDR3 protein: ASSLMRSDEQF

V gene: TRBV12-3/TRBV12-4
J gene: TRBJ1-2
CDR3 protein: ASSLLGPDGYT

V gene: TRBV28
J gene: TRBJ2-7
CDR3 protein: ASSPGTGSVYEQY

V gene: TRBV7-9
J gene: TRBJ1-1
CDR3 protein: ASSSSTTEAF

V gene: TRBV4-1
J gene: TRBJ2-7
CDR3 protein: ASSQEGASGNEQY

V gene: TRBV12-5
J gene: TRBJ2-7
CDR3 protein: ASGQGLVEQY

V gene: TRBV7-9
J gene: TRBJ2-7
CDR3 protein: ASSPTGFHEQY

V gene: TRBV4-3
J gene: TRBJ2-7
CDR3 protein: ASSQDATNPYEQY

V gene: TRBV7-2
J gene: TRBJ1-1
CDR3 protein: ASSPVGSVMNTEAF

V gene: TRBV28
J gene: TRBJ2-4
CDR3 protein: ASSPDVGKNIQY

V gene: TRBV5-1
J gene: TRBJ1-5
CDR3 protein: ASSLYPGTAGQPQH

V gene: TRBV3-1
J gene: TRBJ1-1
CDR3 protein: ASSQEGGKAF

V gene: TRBV15
J gene: TRBJ2-2
CDR3 protein: ATSRDLGTANTGELF

V gene: TRBV6-2/TRBV6-3
J gene: TRBJ1-6
CDR3 protein: ASVSGTVYSPLH

V gene: TRBV19
J gene: TRBJ2-7
CDR3 protein: ASSGLAYEQY

V gene: TRBV7-9
J gene: TRBJ2-6
CDR3 protein: ASSAAISGANVLT

V gene: TRBV7-9
J gene: TRBJ2-7
CDR3 protein: ASSLTSGGADEQY

V gene: TRBV11-3
J gene: TRBJ2-3
CDR3 protein: ASSPPRSPLAGERTDTQY

V gene: TRBV4-1
J gene: TRBJ1-1
CDR3 protein: AGNQVYLGVTEAF

V gene: TRBV7-9
J gene: TRBJ2-1
CDR3 protein: ASRRTPSNEQF

V gene: TRBV6-5
J gene: TRBJ2-7
CDR3 protein: ASSPGTGGFYEQY

V gene: TRBV20-1
J gene: TRBJ1-5
CDR3 protein: SARDSVSDYRGTQH

V gene: TRBV10-3
J gene: TRBJ2-3
CDR3 protein: AILGTSPDTQY

V gene: TRBV4-3
J gene: TRBJ2-4
CDR3 protein: ASSQLGAKNIQY

V gene: TRBV7-9
J gene: TRBJ2-7
CDR3 protein: ASSLAVGGSRSYEQY

V gene: TRBV9
J gene: TRBJ2-2
CDR3 protein: ASSVVFTGELF

V gene: TRBV7-6
J gene: TRBJ1-1
CDR3 protein: ASSPGPITEAF

V gene: TRBV6-2/TRBV6-3
J gene: TRBJ1-5
CDR3 protein: ASSYVRNSNQPQH

V gene: TRBV7-9
J gene: TRBJ2-3
CDR3 protein: ASSLGAGEAPDTQY